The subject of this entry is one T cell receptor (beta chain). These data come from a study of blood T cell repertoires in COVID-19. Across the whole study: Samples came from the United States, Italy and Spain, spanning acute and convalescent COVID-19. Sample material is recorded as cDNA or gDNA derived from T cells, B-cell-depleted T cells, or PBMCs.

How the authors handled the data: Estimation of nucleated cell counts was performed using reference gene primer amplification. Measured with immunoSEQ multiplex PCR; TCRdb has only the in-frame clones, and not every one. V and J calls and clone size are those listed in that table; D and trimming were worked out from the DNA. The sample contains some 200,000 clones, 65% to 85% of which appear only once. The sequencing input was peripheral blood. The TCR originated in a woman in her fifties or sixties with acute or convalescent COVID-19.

The CDR3 loop reads CASSLQTRTYNEQFF. CDR3 DNA sequence: TGTGCCAGCAGCTTACAGACTAGAACCTACAATGAGCAGTTCTTC. The chain links TRBV7-2 to TRBJ2-1; TRBD2 might be the D (6 bases). The CDR3 length is 15 residues. Germline V gives CDR1 SGHTA, CDR2 FQGNSA. With 2 bases removed from V and 2 bases from J, the gap between germline ends came to 10 bases.